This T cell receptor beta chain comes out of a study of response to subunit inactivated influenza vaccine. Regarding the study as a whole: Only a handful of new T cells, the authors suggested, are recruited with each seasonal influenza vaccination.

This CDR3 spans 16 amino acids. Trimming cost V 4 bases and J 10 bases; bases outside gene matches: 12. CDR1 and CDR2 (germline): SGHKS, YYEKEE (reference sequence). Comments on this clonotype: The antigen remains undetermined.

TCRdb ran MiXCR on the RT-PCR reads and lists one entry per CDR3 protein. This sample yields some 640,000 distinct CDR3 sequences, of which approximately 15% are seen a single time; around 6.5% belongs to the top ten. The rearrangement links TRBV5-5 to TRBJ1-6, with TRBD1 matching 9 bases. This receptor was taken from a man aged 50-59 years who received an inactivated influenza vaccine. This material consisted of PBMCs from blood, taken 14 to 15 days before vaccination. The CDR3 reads CASSHRTGAKWSPLHF. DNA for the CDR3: TGTGCCAGCAGCCACCGGACAGGGGCAAAATGGTCACCCCTCCACTTT.